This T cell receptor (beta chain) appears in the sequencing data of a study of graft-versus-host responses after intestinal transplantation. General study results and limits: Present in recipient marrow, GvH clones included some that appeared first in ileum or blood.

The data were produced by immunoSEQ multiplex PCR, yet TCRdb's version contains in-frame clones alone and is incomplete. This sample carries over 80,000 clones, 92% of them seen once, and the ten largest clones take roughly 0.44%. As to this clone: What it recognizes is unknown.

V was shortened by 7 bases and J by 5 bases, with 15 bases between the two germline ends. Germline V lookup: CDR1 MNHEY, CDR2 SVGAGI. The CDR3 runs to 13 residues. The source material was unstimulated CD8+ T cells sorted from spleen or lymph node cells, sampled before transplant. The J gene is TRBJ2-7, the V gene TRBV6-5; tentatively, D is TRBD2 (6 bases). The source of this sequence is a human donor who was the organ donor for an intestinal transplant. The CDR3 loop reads CASKPPGGDEQYF. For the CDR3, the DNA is TGTGCCAGCAAACCCCCTGGCGGGGACGAGCAGTACTTC.